This T cell receptor beta chain was recovered during a study of OX40 agonist ivuxolimab in advanced cancers. The V gene's germline CDR1 is SGDLS and CDR2 YYNGEE. This CDR3 region has 14 residues. V lost 3 bases and J lost 5; bases outside the gene matches: 1. Data came from immunoSEQ multiplex PCR; TCRdb stores just in-frame clones and leaves some out. The data contain 15,000 to 20,000 clones, about 90% of them singletons. The chain employs TRBV9 and TRBJ2-4, with TRBD2 matching 11 bases. The sequence derives from an adult with an advanced solid tumor such as melanoma, head and neck, liver or kidney cancer. The sample was CD4+ or CD8+ T cells sorted from blood, taken in a trial of the OX40 agonist ivuxolimab. CDR3 sequence (DNA): TGTGCCAGCAGCGCGGGACTAGCGGAAAACATTCAGTACTTC. It is translated as CASSAGLAENIQYF.